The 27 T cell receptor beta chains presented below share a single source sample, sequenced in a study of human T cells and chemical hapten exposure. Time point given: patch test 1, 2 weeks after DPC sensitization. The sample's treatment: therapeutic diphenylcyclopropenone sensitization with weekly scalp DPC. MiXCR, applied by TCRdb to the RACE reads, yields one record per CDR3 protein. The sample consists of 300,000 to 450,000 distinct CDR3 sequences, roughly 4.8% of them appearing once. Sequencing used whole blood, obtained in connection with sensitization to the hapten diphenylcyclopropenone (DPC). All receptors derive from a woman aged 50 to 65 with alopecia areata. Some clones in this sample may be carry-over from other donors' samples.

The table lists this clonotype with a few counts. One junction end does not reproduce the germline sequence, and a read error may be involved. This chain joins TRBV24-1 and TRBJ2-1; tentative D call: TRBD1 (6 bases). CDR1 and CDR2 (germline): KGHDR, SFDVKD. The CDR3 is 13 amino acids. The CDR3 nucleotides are TGTGCCACCAGTGATTGGACAGACACCGAGAGGGTCTTC. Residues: CATSDWTDTERVF.

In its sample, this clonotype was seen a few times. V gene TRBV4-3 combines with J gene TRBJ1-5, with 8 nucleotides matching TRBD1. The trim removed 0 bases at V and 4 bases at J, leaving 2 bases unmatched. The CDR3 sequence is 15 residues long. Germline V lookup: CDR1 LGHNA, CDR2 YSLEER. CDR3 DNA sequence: TGCGCCAGCAGCCAAGAAAACAGGGGGAATCAGCCCCAGCATTTT. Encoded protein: CASSQENRGNQPQHF.

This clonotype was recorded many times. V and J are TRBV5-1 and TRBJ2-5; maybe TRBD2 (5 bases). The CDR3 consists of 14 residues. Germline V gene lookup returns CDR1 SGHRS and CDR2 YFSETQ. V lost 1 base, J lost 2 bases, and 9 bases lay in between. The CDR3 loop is CASSLQRTQETQYF. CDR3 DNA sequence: TGCGCCAGCAGCTTGCAGCGGACTCAAGAGACCCAGTACTTC.

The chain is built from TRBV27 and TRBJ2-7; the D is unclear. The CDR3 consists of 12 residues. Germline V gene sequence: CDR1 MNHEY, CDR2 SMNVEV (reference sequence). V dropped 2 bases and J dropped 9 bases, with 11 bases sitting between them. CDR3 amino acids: CASSLTVLGQYF. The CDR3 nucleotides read TGTGCCAGCAGTTTAACGGTCCTGGGGCAGTACTTC.

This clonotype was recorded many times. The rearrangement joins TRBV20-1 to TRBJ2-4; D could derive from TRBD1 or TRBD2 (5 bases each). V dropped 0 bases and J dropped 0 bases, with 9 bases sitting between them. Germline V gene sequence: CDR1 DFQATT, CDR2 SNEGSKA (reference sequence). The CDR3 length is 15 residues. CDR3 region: CSARDGGLAKNIQYF. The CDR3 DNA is TGCAGTGCTAGAGATGGGGGTTTAGCCAAAAACATTCAGTACTTC.

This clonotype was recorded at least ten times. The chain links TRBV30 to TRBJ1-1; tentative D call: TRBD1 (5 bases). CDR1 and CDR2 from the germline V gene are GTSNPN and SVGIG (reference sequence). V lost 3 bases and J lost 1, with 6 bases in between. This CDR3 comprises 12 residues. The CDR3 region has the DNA TGTGCCTGGAGGACAGCGAACACTGAAGCTTTCTTT. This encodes CAWRTANTEAFF.

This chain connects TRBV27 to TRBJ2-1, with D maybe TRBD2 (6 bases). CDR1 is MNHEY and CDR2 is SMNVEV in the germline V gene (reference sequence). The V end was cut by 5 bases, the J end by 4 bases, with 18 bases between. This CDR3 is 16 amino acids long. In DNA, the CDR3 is TGTGCCAGCAGTCCCCCCCTGGCGGGGATTTACAATGAGCAGTTCTTC. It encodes CASSPPLAGIYNEQFF.

The CDR3 DNA sequence: TGTGCCAGCAGGAGGGGCGGTGGAAACACCATATATTTT. Encoded protein: CASRRGGGNTIYF. The genes are TRBV7-2 and TRBJ1-3; D perhaps matches TRBD1 (5 bases). Germline assignment: CDR1 SGHTA and CDR2 FQGNSA. The CDR3 sequence is 13 residues long. Trimming pared 6 bases from V and 3 bases from J, leaving 9 bases between.

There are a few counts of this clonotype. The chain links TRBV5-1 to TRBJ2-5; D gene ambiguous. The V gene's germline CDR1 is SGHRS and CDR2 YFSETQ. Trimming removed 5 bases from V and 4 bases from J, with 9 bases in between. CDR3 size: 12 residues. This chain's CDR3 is CASRVGIETQYF. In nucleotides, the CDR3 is TGCGCCAGCAGAGTGGGGATAGAGACCCAGTACTTC.

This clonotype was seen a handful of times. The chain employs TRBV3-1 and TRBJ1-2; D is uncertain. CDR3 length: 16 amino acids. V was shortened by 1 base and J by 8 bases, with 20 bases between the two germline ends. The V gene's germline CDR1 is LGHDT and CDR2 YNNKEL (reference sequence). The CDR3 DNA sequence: TGTGCCAGCAGCCAAGTGATGGACTTCCCACAGCGGGGCTACACCTTC. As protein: CASSQVMDFPQRGYTF. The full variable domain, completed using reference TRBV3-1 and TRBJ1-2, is DTAVSQTPKYLVTQMGNDKSIKCEQNLGHDTMYWYKQDSKKFLKIMFSYNNKELIINETVPNRFSPKSPDKAHLNLHINSLELGDSAVYFCASSQVMDFPQRGYTFGSGTRLTVV.

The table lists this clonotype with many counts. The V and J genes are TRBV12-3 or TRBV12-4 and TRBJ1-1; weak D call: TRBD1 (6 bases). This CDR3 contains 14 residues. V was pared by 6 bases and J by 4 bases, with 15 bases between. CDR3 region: CASRPQGLVTEAFF. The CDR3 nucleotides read TGTGCCAGCAGACCACAGGGCCTCGTCACTGAAGCTTTCTTT.

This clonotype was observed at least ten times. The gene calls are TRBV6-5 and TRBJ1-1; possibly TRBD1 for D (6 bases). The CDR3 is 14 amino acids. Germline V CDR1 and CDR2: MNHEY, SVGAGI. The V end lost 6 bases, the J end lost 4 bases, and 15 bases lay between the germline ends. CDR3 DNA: TGTGCCAGCAGGCAAGAAGGGGGACCCACTGAAGCTTTCTTT. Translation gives CASRQEGGPTEAFF.

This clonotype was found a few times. CDR3 loop: CASKQAYSNQPQHF. CDR3 sequence (DNA): TGTGCCAGCAAACAGGCTTATAGCAATCAGCCCCAGCATTTT. V and J are TRBV27 and TRBJ1-5, with D possibly being TRBD1 (5 bases). CDR3 size: 14 residues. The germline V gene encodes CDR1 MNHEY and CDR2 SMNVEV (reference sequence). Trimming shortened V by 7 bases and J by 0 bases, and 10 bases separated the two germline ends.

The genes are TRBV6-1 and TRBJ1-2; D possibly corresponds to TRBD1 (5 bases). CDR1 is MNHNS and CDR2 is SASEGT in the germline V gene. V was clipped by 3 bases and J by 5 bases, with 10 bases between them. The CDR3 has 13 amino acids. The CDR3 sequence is CASSESGPYGYTF. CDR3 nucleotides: TGTGCCAGCAGTGAGTCAGGGCCATATGGCTACACCTTC.

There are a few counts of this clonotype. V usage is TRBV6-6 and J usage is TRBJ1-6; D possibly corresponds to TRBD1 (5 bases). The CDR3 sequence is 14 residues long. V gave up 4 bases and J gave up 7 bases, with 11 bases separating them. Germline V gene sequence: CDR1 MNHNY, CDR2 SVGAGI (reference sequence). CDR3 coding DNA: TGTGCCAGCAGTTCGGGGGGGAGGAATTCACCCCTCCACTTT. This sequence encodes CASSSGGRNSPLHF.

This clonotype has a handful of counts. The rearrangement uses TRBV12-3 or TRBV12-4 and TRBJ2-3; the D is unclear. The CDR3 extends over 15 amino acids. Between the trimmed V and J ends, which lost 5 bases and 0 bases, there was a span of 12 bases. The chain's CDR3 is CASSIITGSTDTQYF. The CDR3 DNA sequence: TGTGCCAGCAGTATCATCACCGGGAGCACAGATACGCAGTATTTT.

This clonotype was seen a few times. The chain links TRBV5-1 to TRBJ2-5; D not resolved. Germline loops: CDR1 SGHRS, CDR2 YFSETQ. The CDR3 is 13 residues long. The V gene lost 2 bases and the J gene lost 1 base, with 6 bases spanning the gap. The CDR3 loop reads CASSFRSQETQYF. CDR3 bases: TGCGCCAGCAGCTTCCGCAGCCAAGAGACCCAGTACTTC.

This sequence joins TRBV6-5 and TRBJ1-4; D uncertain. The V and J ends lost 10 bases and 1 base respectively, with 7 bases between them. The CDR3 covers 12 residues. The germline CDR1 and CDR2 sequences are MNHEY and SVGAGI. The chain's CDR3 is CATGGTNEKLFF. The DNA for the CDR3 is TGTGCCACCGGAGGAACTAATGAAAAACTGTTTTTT.

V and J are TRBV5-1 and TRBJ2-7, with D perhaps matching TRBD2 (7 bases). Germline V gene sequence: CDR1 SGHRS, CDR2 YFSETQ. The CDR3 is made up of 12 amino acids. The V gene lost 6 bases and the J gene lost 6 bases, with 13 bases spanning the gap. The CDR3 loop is CASNGGLGEQYF. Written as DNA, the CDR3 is TGCGCCAGCAACGGGGGGCTGGGCGAGCAGTACTTC.

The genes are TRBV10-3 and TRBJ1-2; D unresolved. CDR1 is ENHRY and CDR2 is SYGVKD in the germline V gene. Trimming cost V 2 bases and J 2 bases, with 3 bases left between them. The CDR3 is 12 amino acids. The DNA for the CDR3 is TGTGCCATCAGTGAGGAAAACTATGGCTACACCTTC. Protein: CAISEENYGYTF.

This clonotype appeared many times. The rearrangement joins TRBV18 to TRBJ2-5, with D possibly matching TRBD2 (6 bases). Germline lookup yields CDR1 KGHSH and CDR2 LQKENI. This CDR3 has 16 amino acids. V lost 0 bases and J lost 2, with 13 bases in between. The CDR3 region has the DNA TGTGCCAGCTCACCACCGCGGGGAGCCCAACAAGAGACCCAGTACTTC. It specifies CASSPPRGAQQETQYF.

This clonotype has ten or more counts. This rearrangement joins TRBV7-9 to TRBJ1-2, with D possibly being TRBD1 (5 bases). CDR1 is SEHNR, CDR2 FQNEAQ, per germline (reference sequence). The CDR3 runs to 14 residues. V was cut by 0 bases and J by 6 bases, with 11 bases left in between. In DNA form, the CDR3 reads TGTGCCAGCAGCTTAGCCCAGGGTAGCGATGGCTACACCTTC. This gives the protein CASSLAQGSDGYTF.

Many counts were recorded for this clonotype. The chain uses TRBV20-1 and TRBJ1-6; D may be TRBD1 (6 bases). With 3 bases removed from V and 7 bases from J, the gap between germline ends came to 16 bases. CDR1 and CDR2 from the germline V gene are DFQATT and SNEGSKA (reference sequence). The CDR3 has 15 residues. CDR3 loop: CSASLTGHTNSPLHF. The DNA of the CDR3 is TGCAGTGCTAGCCTGACGGGACATACAAATTCACCCCTCCACTTT.

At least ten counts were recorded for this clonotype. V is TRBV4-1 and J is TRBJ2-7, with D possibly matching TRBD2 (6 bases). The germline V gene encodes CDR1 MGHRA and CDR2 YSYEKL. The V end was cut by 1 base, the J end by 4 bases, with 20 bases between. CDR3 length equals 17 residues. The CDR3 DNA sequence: TGCGCCAGCAGCCAAGGCAGCTCGATTAGCGGAGGATACGAGCAGTACTTC. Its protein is CASSQGSSISGGYEQYF.

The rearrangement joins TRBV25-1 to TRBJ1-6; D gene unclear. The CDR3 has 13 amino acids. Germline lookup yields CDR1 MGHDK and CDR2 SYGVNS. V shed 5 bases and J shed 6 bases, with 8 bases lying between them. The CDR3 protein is CASSPGLNSPLHF. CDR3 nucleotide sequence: TGTGCCAGCAGTCCCGGTCTTAATTCACCCCTCCACTTT.

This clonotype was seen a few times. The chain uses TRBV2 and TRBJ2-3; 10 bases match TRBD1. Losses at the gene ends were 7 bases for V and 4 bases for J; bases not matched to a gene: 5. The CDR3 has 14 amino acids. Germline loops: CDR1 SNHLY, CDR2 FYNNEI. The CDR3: CASTRTGGADTQYF. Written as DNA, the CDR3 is TGTGCCAGCACCCGGACAGGGGGGGCAGATACGCAGTATTTT.

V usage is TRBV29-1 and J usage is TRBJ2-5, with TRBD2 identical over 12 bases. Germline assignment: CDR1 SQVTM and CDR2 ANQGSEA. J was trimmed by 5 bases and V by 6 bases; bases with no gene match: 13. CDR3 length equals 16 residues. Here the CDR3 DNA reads TGCAGCGTCGCAGGACTAGCGGGGTGGCGGTATGAGACCCAGTACTTC. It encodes CSVAGLAGWRYETQYF.